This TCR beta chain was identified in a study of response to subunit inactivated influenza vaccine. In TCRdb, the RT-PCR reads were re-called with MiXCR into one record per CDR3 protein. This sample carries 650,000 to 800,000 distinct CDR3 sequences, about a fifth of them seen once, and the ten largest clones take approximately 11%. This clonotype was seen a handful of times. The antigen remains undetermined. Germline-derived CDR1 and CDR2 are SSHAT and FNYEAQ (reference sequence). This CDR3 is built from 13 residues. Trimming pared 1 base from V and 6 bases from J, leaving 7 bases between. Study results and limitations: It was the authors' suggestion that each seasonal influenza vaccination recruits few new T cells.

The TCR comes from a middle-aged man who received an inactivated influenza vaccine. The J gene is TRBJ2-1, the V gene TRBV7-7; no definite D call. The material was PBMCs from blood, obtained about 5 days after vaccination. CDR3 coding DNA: TGTGCCAGCAGCTTAGATGCAGGCAATGAGCAGTTCTTC. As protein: CASSLDAGNEQFF.